Shown below are 4 T cell receptor beta chains from a single sample sequenced in a study of blood T cell repertoires in COVID-19. The repertoire was sequenced with immunoSEQ multiplex PCR; TCRdb's copy has only in-frame clones and lacks some. Of around 250,000 clones listed, around 86% were seen once; the top ten hold 1.5% to 2%. Sequencing used PBMCs or T cells enriched from blood (not recorded which). The receptors were sampled from a woman in her fifties or sixties who had recovered from COVID-19.

The V gene is TRBV9, the J gene TRBJ2-2; D remains ambiguous. This CDR3 contains 15 residues. Between the trimmed V and J ends, which lost 0 bases and 2 bases, there was a span of 8 bases. Germline CDR1 and CDR2: SGDLS and YYNGEE. DNA of the CDR3: TGTGCCAGCAGCGTAGATCACTTTAACACCGGGGAGCTGTTTTTT. As protein: CASSVDHFNTGELFF.

The chain couples TRBV18 to TRBJ2-7; 8 bases are a match to TRBD2. The CDR3 sequence is 17 residues long. The germline V gene encodes CDR1 KGHSH and CDR2 LQKENI. The junction had 10 bases not matched to a gene; V was cut back by 2 bases and J by 1 base. CDR3 DNA sequence: TGTGCCAGCTCACCATTTCTCCTTAGCGGGGAGTCCTACGAGCAGTACTTC. Its translation: CASSPFLLSGESYEQYF.

Remarks on this clone: This specimen includes other DNA sequences encoding the same CDR3. As DNA, the CDR3 is TGTGCCAGCAGTTTGGGCAGCCCCTACGAGCAGTACTTC. Translating gives CASSLGSPYEQYF. The chain carries TRBV28 and TRBJ2-7; D gene ambiguous. Germline V CDR1 and CDR2: MDHEN, SYDVKM. V lost 3 bases and J 2 bases, leaving 8 bases between the germline ends. The CDR3 is 13 amino acids.

The J gene is TRBJ1-1, the V gene TRBV28; weak D call: TRBD1 (5 bases). The germline V gene encodes CDR1 MDHEN and CDR2 SYDVKM. V lost 7 bases and J lost 5, with 17 bases in between. The CDR3 has 14 residues. The CDR3 DNA sequence: TGTGCCAGCACCTTCAGTCAGGGAAGGACTGAAGCTTTCTTT. It encodes CASTFSQGRTEAFF.